The T cell receptor (beta chain) under discussion was sequenced for a study of blood T cell repertoires in COVID-19. The data were produced by immunoSEQ multiplex PCR, yet TCRdb's version contains in-frame clones alone and is incomplete. This sample yields roughly 260,000 clones, of which around 90% are seen a single time; about 1.2% belongs to the top ten. The CDR3 contains 17 residues. J gave up 3 bases and V 5 bases, and 13 bases lay outside the gene matches. Germline V gene sequence: CDR1 SEHNR, CDR2 FQNEAQ (reference sequence). Source material: PBMCs or T cells enriched from blood (not recorded which). The rearrangement joins TRBV7-9 to TRBJ1-1; 9 bases fit TRBD1. This TCR was sampled from a human donor in a cohort exposed to, infected with or recovered from COVID-19 (not recorded which). The donor label of this sample is uncertain. CDR3 in amino acids: CASSRGGQGIGDTEAFF. The CDR3 DNA is TGTGCCAGCAGCCGAGGTGGACAGGGGATAGGAGACACTGAAGCTTTCTTT.